The clone carrying this T cell receptor beta chain showed up just a few times. The data originate from a study of blood T cell repertoires in COVID-19. About the study: Sites in the United States, Italy and Spain provided acute and convalescent COVID-19 samples. T cells, B-cell-depleted T cells, or PBMCs provided the cDNA or gDNA that served as material.

Authors' analysis steps: It was from reference gene primer amplification that nucleated cell counts were estimated. Libraries were prepared by immunoSEQ multiplex PCR; TCRdb keeps only in-frame clonotypes and omits some of them. V and J calls and clone size come straight from that table; D and trimming were deduced from the DNA. The sample lists about 300,000 clones, roughly 88% occurring once. CDR1 is SGHTA and CDR2 is FQGNSA in the germline V gene. V was clipped by 5 bases and J by 2 bases, with 9 bases between them. This CDR3 has 13 amino acids. Sequencing used peripheral blood. The source of this sequence is a woman in her 30s who had recovered from COVID-19. V and J are TRBV7-2 and TRBJ1-2, with D possibly TRBD1 on 6 matching bases. CDR3 nucleotides: TGTGCCAGCAGCGGGGACATCAACTATGGCTACACCTTC. It specifies CASSGDINYGYTF.